The 28 T cell receptor beta chains listed next were all sequenced from one sample in a study of patients and donors after allogeneic stem cell transplantation. TCRdb passed the RT-PCR reads through MiXCR, listing each CDR3 protein once. Of around 170,000 distinct CDR3 sequences in the sample, roughly 22% are singletons; the top ten hold 26%. The sequenced material came from blood, either unsorted or a sorted T cell fraction (not recorded which). These receptors were obtained from a human donor who was either an allogeneic HSCT recipient or a stem cell or donor lymphocyte infusion donor (not recorded which). It is not recorded whose cells these are; they may come from a transplant donor.

This clonotype has a handful of counts. The rearrangement uses TRBV20-1 and TRBJ2-1, with 7 bases aligning to TRBD1. The CDR3 sequence is 12 residues long. Germline values: CDR1 DFQATT, CDR2 SNEGSKA (reference sequence). After removal of 2 bases from V and 10 bases from J, the junction contained 5 bases not matched to a gene. The DNA of the CDR3 is TGCAGTGCTAGAACGACAGGGACGGAGCAGTTCTTC. Translating gives CSARTTGTEQFF.

The chain has TRBV7-2 and TRBJ2-3; possible D gene TRBD1, 6 bases. V lost 3 bases to trimming and J lost 6 bases, with 13 bases between them. CDR1 SGHTA and CDR2 FQGNSA come from the germline V gene. The CDR3 has 14 residues. This chain's CDR3 is CASSFATGLDTQYF. Written as DNA, the CDR3 is TGTGCCAGCAGCTTCGCCACAGGGCTTGATACGCAGTATTTT.

This clonotype showed up many times. The chain combines TRBV4-1 with TRBJ1-3; D remains unclear. The V end was cut by 1 base, the J end by 6 bases, with 4 bases between. The CDR3 is 12 residues long. The germline CDR1 and CDR2 sequences are MGHRA and YSYEKL. In DNA form, the CDR3 reads TGCGCCAGCAGCCAAGCGGAAAACACCATATATTTT. Protein product: CASSQAENTIYF.

This chain joins TRBV11-3 and TRBJ2-1; 7 bases match TRBD1. Germline V CDR1 and CDR2: SGHNT, YENEEA. The V gene end was trimmed by 8 bases and the J gene end by 5 bases; junction bases not matched to a gene: 12. The CDR3 covers 15 residues. The CDR3 DNA follows: TGTGCCAGCGGTCAACCGGGACAGCGGAACAATGAGCAGTTCTTC. Its translation: CASGQPGQRNNEQFF. Variable domain in full (rest from reference TRBV11-3 and TRBJ2-1): EAGVVQSPRYKIIEKKQPVAFWCNPISGHNTLYWYLQNLGQGPELLIRYENEEAVDDSQLPKDRFSAERLKGVDSTLKIQPAELGDSAVYLCASGQPGQRNNEQFFGPGTRLTVL.

This clonotype has just a few counts. The V call is TRBV5-1, the J call TRBJ1-5; D call uncertain. This CDR3 contains 13 residues. V shed 3 bases and J shed 0 bases, with 4 bases lying between them. Germline V gene lookup returns CDR1 SGHRS and CDR2 YFSETQ. CDR3 sequence (DNA): TGCGCCAGCAGCTGGTATAGCAATCAGCCCCAGCATTTT. Its protein product is CASSWYSNQPQHF.

This clonotype was seen a few times. The rearrangement joins TRBV5-1 to TRBJ2-5, with D unclear. Between the trimmed V and J ends, which lost 4 bases and 4 bases, there was a span of 11 bases. The CDR3 sequence is 13 residues long. CDR1 is SGHRS and CDR2 is YFSETQ in the germline V gene. CDR3 nucleotide sequence: TGCGCCAGCAGCCCCGTACGTTTAGAGACCCAGTACTTC. It specifies CASSPVRLETQYF.

CDR3 sequence: CASSLLAASTDTQYF. DNA of the CDR3: TGCGCCAGCAGCTTGCTAGCGGCTAGCACAGATACGCAGTATTTT. V is TRBV5-1 and J is TRBJ2-3; 7 bases fit TRBD2. Trimming cost V 1 base and J 0 bases; bases outside gene matches: 2. The CDR3 covers 15 residues. Germline V lookup: CDR1 SGHRS, CDR2 YFSETQ. The complete variable domain, with remaining parts taken from reference TRBV5-1 and TRBJ2-3, reads KAGVTQTPRYLIKTRGQQVTLSCSPISGHRSVSWYQQTPGQGLQFLFEYFSETQRNKGNFPGRFSGRQFSNSRSEMNVSTLELGDSALYLCASSLLAASTDTQYFGPGTRLTVL.

J is TRBJ2-7 and V is TRBV29-1, with D possibly called TRBD1 or TRBD2 (5 bases each). Per the germline V gene, CDR1 is SQVTM and CDR2 is ANQGSEA. V was clipped by 3 bases and J by 3 bases, with 9 bases between them. The CDR3 is made up of 12 amino acids. DNA of the CDR3: TGCAGCGTTGAGGGACCGAACTACGAGCAGTACTTC. The encoded protein is CSVEGPNYEQYF.

V and J are TRBV29-1 and TRBJ1-4; D gene ambiguous. V lost 5 bases, J lost 8 bases, and 12 bases lay in between. Germline CDR1 is SQVTM and CDR2 is ANQGSEA. The CDR3 totals 12 residues. CDR3 amino acids: CSVSTFEEKLFF. The CDR3 coding sequence is TGCAGCGTTTCAACCTTCGAGGAAAAACTGTTTTTT.

This chain joins TRBV20-1 and TRBJ2-2; the D is unclear. Trimming removed 0 bases at V and 6 bases at J, with 14 bases between. The germline CDR1 and CDR2 sequences are DFQATT and SNEGSKA (reference sequence). CDR3 length: 15 amino acids. The CDR3 nucleotides read TGCAGTGCTAGAGACGGTCGGTGGCTTGCCGGGGAGCTGTTTTTT. This codes for CSARDGRWLAGELFF.

The chain combines TRBV5-1 with TRBJ2-3; D uncertain. Germline V lookup: CDR1 SGHRS, CDR2 YFSETQ. The V gene lost 0 bases and the J gene lost 2 bases, with 10 bases spanning the gap. This CDR3 comprises 15 residues. CDR3 loop: CASSLAFRSTDTQYF. The CDR3, as DNA: TGCGCCAGCAGCTTGGCTTTCAGATCCACAGATACGCAGTATTTT.

The chain combines TRBV29-1 with TRBJ2-1; D is unclear. CDR1 and CDR2 (germline): SQVTM, ANQGSEA. V gave up 3 bases and J gave up 4 bases, with 7 bases separating them. CDR3 size: 12 residues. Here the CDR3 DNA reads TGCAGCGTTGATTCGGGTTACAATGAGCAGTTCTTC. Protein sequence: CSVDSGYNEQFF.

This clonotype was counted at least ten times. The chain uses TRBV5-1 and TRBJ1-1; TRBD1 aligns across 7 bases. CDR3 length: 16 residues. Germline CDR1 is SGHRS and CDR2 is YFSETQ. The V and J ends lost 4 bases and 1 base, in that order; junction bases with no gene match: 10. The CDR3 DNA sequence: TGCGCCAGCAGCCTGAGGACAGGCCCGGCGAACACTGAAGCTTTCTTT. Amino acid sequence: CASSLRTGPANTEAFF.

Here the CDR3 DNA reads TGCGCCAGCAGCTTGTCACCCAGCGGGGGCAGCACAGATACGCAGTATTTT. Protein product: CASSLSPSGGSTDTQYF. The V gene is TRBV5-1, the J gene TRBJ2-3; 8 bases are shared with TRBD2. The CDR3 length is 17 residues. Germline assignment: CDR1 SGHRS and CDR2 YFSETQ. V was pared by 1 base and J by 0 bases, with 7 bases of the junction left unmatched.

The chain couples TRBV6-5 to TRBJ2-1; the D is unclear. The germline V gene encodes CDR1 MNHEY and CDR2 SVGAGI. The V and J ends lost 5 bases and 3 bases respectively, with 14 bases between them. CDR3 length: 15 amino acids. The CDR3 sequence: CASSPKVQRYNEQFF. Written as DNA, the CDR3 is TGTGCCAGCAGTCCCAAAGTACAGCGCTACAATGAGCAGTTCTTC.

The chain carries TRBV2 and TRBJ2-7; D not resolved. V lost 3 bases and J 2 bases, leaving 2 bases between the germline ends. Germline CDR1 and CDR2: SNHLY and FYNNEI. The CDR3 extends over 11 amino acids. CDR3 bases: TGTGCCAGCAGTGATACCTACGAGCAGTACTTC. Residues: CASSDTYEQYF.

This clonotype has just a few counts. The chain joins TRBV14 to TRBJ2-3; no clear D. Trimming removed 1 base from V and 3 bases from J, with 5 bases in between. Germline values: CDR1 SGHDN, CDR2 FVKESK. CDR3 length: 13 residues. CDR3: CASSQVGTDTQYF. The CDR3 DNA sequence: TGTGCCAGCAGCCAAGTTGGGACAGATACGCAGTATTTT.

The table lists this clonotype with a few counts. The rearrangement links TRBV6-5 to TRBJ1-4; D ambiguous. This CDR3 has 14 residues. Trimming took 6 bases from V and 2 from J, leaving 10 bases between them. CDR1 is MNHEY, CDR2 SVGAGI, per germline. CDR3 coding DNA: TGTGCCAGCAGCCAGGTTGGGACTAATGAAAAACTGTTTTTT. As protein: CASSQVGTNEKLFF.

The chain uses TRBV11-2 and TRBJ2-5; D is perhaps TRBD1 or TRBD2 (5 bases each). The CDR3 sequence is 15 residues long. V lost 5 bases to trimming and J lost 5 bases, with 18 bases between them. Germline V lookup: CDR1 SGHAT, CDR2 FQNNGV. The CDR3 protein is CASSPPRGFPETQYF. DNA of the CDR3: TGTGCCAGCAGCCCTCCTCGGGGCTTCCCGGAGACCCAGTACTTC.

The gene calls are TRBV10-3 and TRBJ2-1, with 7 positions matching TRBD2. V lost 7 bases and J lost 9; bases outside the gene matches: 12. The germline V gene has CDR1 ENHRY and CDR2 SYGVKD. This CDR3 is 14 amino acids long. The CDR3, as DNA: TGTGCCATCAATCTAGGCGGGGGTAAGGTTGAGCAGTTCTTC. Translated: CAINLGGGKVEQFF.

This clonotype showed up just a few times. CDR3 coding DNA: TGTGCCAGCAGCTTGTCGGCGACAGGGTCGTCGGAAGCTTTCTTT. The encoded protein is CASSLSATGSSEAFF. The chain is built from TRBV5-5 and TRBJ1-1; 7 positions agree with TRBD1. The V gene's germline CDR1 is SGHKS and CDR2 YYEKEE (reference sequence). The V segment lost 1 base and the J segment 8 bases; nucleotides outside the gene matches: 11. The CDR3 runs to 15 residues.

The rearrangement uses TRBV5-5 and TRBJ2-5; 8 bases line up with TRBD1. V was pared by 1 base and J by 14 bases, with 10 bases of the junction left unmatched. Looked up from germline, CDR1 is SGHKS and CDR2 is YYEKEE (reference sequence). The CDR3 runs 13 residues. CDR3 sequence reads: CASSLTPVTGAYF. Written as DNA, the CDR3 is TGTGCCAGCAGCTTGACACCCGTGACAGGGGCATACTTC.

This clonotype was seen ten or more times. The chain has TRBV12-5 and TRBJ1-3; D is unresolved. There are 18 residues in the CDR3. V was trimmed by 1 base and J by 0 bases, leaving 16 bases between them. Germline lookup yields CDR1 LGHNT and CDR2 FRNRAP. The CDR3 nucleotides are TGTGCTAGTGGTTTGGCCCAAAAGACGGGTCACTCTGGAAACACCATATATTTT. Its translation: CASGLAQKTGHSGNTIYF.

The rearrangement joins TRBV7-9 to TRBJ2-7; D gene ambiguous. Per the germline V gene, CDR1 is SEHNR and CDR2 is FQNEAQ (reference sequence). The V end lost 1 base, the J end lost 2 bases, and 6 bases lay between the germline ends. The CDR3 sequence is 13 residues long. Here the CDR3 DNA reads TGTGCCAGCAGCTTAGACACCGCCTACGAGCAGTACTTC. It is translated as CASSLDTAYEQYF. The entire variable domain, with the rest obtained from reference TRBV7-9 and TRBJ2-7, is as follows: DTGVSQNPRHKITKRGQNVTFRCDPISEHNRLYWYRQTLGQGPEFLTYFQNEAQLEKSRLLSDRFSAERPKGSFSTLEIQRTEQGDSAMYLCASSLDTAYEQYFGPGTRLTVT.

J is TRBJ1-1 and V is TRBV5-1; TRBD1 is a possible D gene (5 bases). Germline V lookup: CDR1 SGHRS, CDR2 YFSETQ. This CDR3 has 14 amino acids. Trimming removed 0 bases at V and 7 bases at J, with 13 bases between. The CDR3 region has the DNA TGCGCCAGCAGCTTGGAACAGGAACCCGATGAAGCTTTCTTT. This gives the protein CASSLEQEPDEAFF.

This clonotype was counted a few times. The chain links TRBV5-1 to TRBJ2-1, with a weak D call TRBD2 (5 bases). The germline V gene encodes CDR1 SGHRS and CDR2 YFSETQ. CDR3 size: 16 residues. V was cut by 4 bases and J by 6 bases, with 20 bases left in between. CDR3 nucleotide sequence: TGCGCCAGCAGCCTCCCCCTTGGGCTAGCCGTCAATGAGCAGTTCTTC. Encoded protein: CASSLPLGLAVNEQFF. The full variable domain, with the rest looked up from reference TRBV5-1 and TRBJ2-1, is KAGVTQTPRYLIKTRGQQVTLSCSPISGHRSVSWYQQTPGQGLQFLFEYFSETQRNKGNFPGRFSGRQFSNSRSEMNVSTLELGDSALYLCASSLPLGLAVNEQFFGPGTRLTVL.

The V gene is TRBV2, the J gene TRBJ2-7; tentative D call: TRBD2 (5 bases). Trimming removed 6 bases from V and 5 bases from J, with 17 bases in between. The germline V gene has CDR1 SNHLY and CDR2 FYNNEI. CDR3 length: 14 amino acids. The CDR3 spells CASSGEQPFDEQYF. DNA of the CDR3: TGTGCCAGCAGCGGGGAACAGCCTTTCGACGAGCAGTACTTC.

In its sample, this clonotype was seen a few times. This chain uses TRBV6-1 with TRBJ1-2; D is unresolved. Germline CDR1 MNHNS, CDR2 SASEGT. This CDR3 has 13 residues. Trimming cost V 3 bases and J 6 bases, with 11 bases left between them. The CDR3 reads CASSDGGRDGYTF. The CDR3 nucleotides are TGTGCCAGCAGTGATGGAGGGCGGGATGGCTACACCTTC.